This record concerns one TCR beta chain sequence. Time point reported: peripheral blood 6 weeks after treatment start. Using immunoSEQ multiplex PCR, the repertoire was profiled, and TCRdb retains in-frame clones only, with some absent. The sample has 15,000 to 20,000 clones, about 85% seen once. The V gene's germline CDR1 is ENHRY and CDR2 SYGVKD. The CDR3 runs 14 residues. Trimming took off 6 bases at V and 2 bases at J, with 13 bases between the two ends. This sample was taken from a study of PD-L1 blockade in urothelial cancer. On the study more broadly: Once treatment had started, blood was analyzed at 3 weeks (second dose) and again at 6 weeks.

The chain employs TRBV10-3 and TRBJ1-2; the D gene is possibly TRBD1 (6 bases). The sequencing here drew on PBMCs, taken around atezolizumab (anti-PD-L1) treatment. The TCR comes from a man over 45 with urothelial cancer. CDR3 DNA sequence: TGTGCCATCAGCCCCCGACAGGACAACTATGGCTACACCTTC. Protein sequence: CAISPRQDNYGYTF.